Included here is one T cell receptor beta chain sequence, with context. This receptor's antigen is unknown. Base qualities were left out, and no much larger clone turns up one base away. The germline ends are 15 bases apart after V is trimmed by 4 bases and J by 5 bases. The CDR3, cysteine through phenylalanine, is 14 amino acids long. CDR3 DNA only is kept here, 42 bases in frame from base 1. CDR1 and CDR2 were assigned from the germline V gene as SGHRS and YFSETQ. The data were obtained in a study of T cells in localized non-small cell lung cancer (dated by TCRdb to between 2020 and 2021). Study-level background: T cell repertoires of a few hundred early-stage NSCLC patients were analyzed, with tumors being compared against uninvolved tumor-adjacent lungs. The cohort consisted of 236 treatment-naive NSCLC patients whose localized lung tumors had been resected. A mean age of around 69 years was recorded for the NSCLC patients, of whom 129 were male and 100 to 110 were female. Study-wide conclusions, independent of this receptor: Uninvolved tumor-adjacent lung showed the highest T cell clonality, higher than tumor, which suggests more focused antigenic responses in the uninvolved tumor-adjacent lung. Longer overall survival was associated with higher T cell density in blood, whereas shorter survival was associated with higher clonality in adjacent lung. Of the top 100 tumor clones, a median of roughly 56 were detected in paired uninvolved adjacent lung; around 27 were also among that lung's top 100. Because the study design was exploratory, TCR variables were selected using unadjusted p-values without false-discovery rate correction. Because multi-region tumor sequencing was not done, intratumor heterogeneity could not be ruled out.

The immunoSEQ Assay was used to sequence TCR beta CDR3 regions from DNA. In the paper's pipeline: T cell density was computed as TCR beta template counts normalized to usable DNA estimated by amplifying housekeeping genes. Using the preseqR package, richness was estimated by extrapolating to 120,000 templates for tissue samples and 400,000 templates for PBMC samples. Clonality was calculated as one minus Pielou's evenness. Differential abundance testing on productive amino-acid clonotypes, with a minimum total count of 5 and an alpha of 0.1, was used to identify tissue-enriched TCRs. The Jaccard Index and the Morisita Overlap Index were used to measure how much the repertoires overlapped between compartments. TCR beta CDR3s were clustered by GLIPH together with public tetramer-defined viral CDR3s, and at least three viral sequences plus V-gene enrichment were required for viral motifs. The table was pulled from immuneACCESS by TCRdb, which kept in-frame rearrangements only. Such tables lose some clones; where checked, under half of the loss comes from unresolved V genes, and the rest has no known cause. V, J and clone size were drawn from that table, and D and trimming were deduced from the DNA. Counted in this sample were about 8,200 clones; less than 60% of them appeared once. About 8% of the sample goes to the ten largest clones.

The sequencing here drew on lymph node tissue, taken before any cancer treatment. The chain is assembled from TRBV5-1 and TRBJ2-5, and the D gene may be TRBD2, 6 bases matching. The sequence derives from a male donor at least 60 years old with stage I squamous cell lung carcinoma. The nucleotides read TGCGCCAGCAGCCCCATGGGGGGTCAGGAGACCCAGTACTTC. Its coded protein is CASSPMGGQETQYF.